Listed below are T cell receptor beta chains from one sample, sequenced in a study of a mutant IDH1 vaccine in newly diagnosed glioma. These receptors are not linked to any known antigen. Profiled with immunoSEQ multiplex PCR; TCRdb holds only in-frame clones, not every one. The sample lists about 94,000 clones; nearly 90% were seen once. Specimen: PBMCs, collected from a glioma patient whose treatment included an IDH1 peptide vaccine. These receptors were collected from a woman between 45 and 65 years old with glioma. The CDR3 runs from the conserved cysteine through the conserved F or W. Fields, in order: CDR3 protein, CDR3 DNA, J gene, clone size, V gene, CDR3 length, D gene. The D gene is left open where the match is weak. The size entry is marked missing in some rows and otherwise reads once, few, many or a size class.

CDR3aa: CASSLAWEWSQYF
CDR3nt: TGTGCCAGCAGCTTAGCGTGGGAGTGGTCCCAGTACTTC
j_gene: TRBJ2-5
abundance: few
v_gene: TRBV7-6
len: 13
d_gene: NA

CDR3aa: CASSGGEDTEAFF
CDR3nt: TGTGCCAGCTCCGGGGGGGAGGACACTGAAGCTTTCTTT
j_gene: TRBJ1-1
abundance: once
v_gene: TRBV18
len: 13
d_gene: NA

CDR3aa: CASSIDLLTLHNEQFF
CDR3nt: TGTGCCAGTAGTATAGATCTATTGACTCTCCACAATGAGCAGTTCTTC
j_gene: TRBJ2-1
abundance: NA
v_gene: TRBV19
len: 16
d_gene: NA

CDR3aa: CAISDTGRISPLHF
CDR3nt: TGTGCCATCAGTGACACAGGGCGGATTTCACCCCTCCACTTT
j_gene: TRBJ1-6
abundance: NA
v_gene: TRBV10-3
len: 14
d_gene: NA

CDR3aa: CASSLETSEYNEQFF
CDR3nt: TGTGCCAGCAGCTTAGAGACTAGCGAGTACAATGAGCAGTTCTTC
j_gene: TRBJ2-1
abundance: NA
v_gene: TRBV7-9
len: 15
d_gene: TRBD2

CDR3aa: CASRFLVGEVASTDTQYF
CDR3nt: TGTGCCAGCAGATTCTTAGTCGGGGAGGTTGCTAGCACAGATACGCAGTATTTT
j_gene: TRBJ2-3
abundance: NA
v_gene: TRBV7-9
len: 18
d_gene: NA

CDR3aa: CASTYRTSGRARFSYNEQFF
CDR3nt: TGTGCCAGCACCTACCGAACTAGCGGGAGGGCCAGGTTTTCCTACAATGAGCAGTTCTTC
j_gene: TRBJ2-1
abundance: NA
v_gene: TRBV27
len: 20
d_gene: TRBD2

CDR3aa: CASSIPTSGSSYNEQFF
CDR3nt: TGTGCCAGCAGCATCCCGACTAGCGGAAGCTCCTACAATGAGCAGTTCTTC
j_gene: TRBJ2-1
abundance: NA
v_gene: TRBV7-8
len: 17
d_gene: TRBD2

CDR3aa: CASSQTGSVQPQHF
CDR3nt: TGTGCCAGCAGTCAGACAGGCTCGGTCCAGCCCCAGCATTTT
j_gene: TRBJ1-5
abundance: NA
v_gene: TRBV6-6
len: 14
d_gene: NA

CDR3aa: CASSLRGHSNTGELFF
CDR3nt: TGTGCCAGCAGCTTACGGGGGCATTCGAACACCGGGGAGCTGTTTTTT
j_gene: TRBJ2-2
abundance: NA
v_gene: TRBV7-2
len: 16
d_gene: NA

CDR3aa: CATSSGLGLADGDEQFF
CDR3nt: TGTGCCACCAGCAGTGGGCTGGGACTAGCGGACGGGGATGAGCAGTTCTTC
j_gene: TRBJ2-1
abundance: NA
v_gene: TRBV15
len: 17
d_gene: TRBD2

CDR3aa: CASSLGFQTGELFF
CDR3nt: TGTGCCAGCAGCCTAGGGTTCCAGACCGGGGAGCTGTTTTTT
j_gene: TRBJ2-2
abundance: NA
v_gene: TRBV28
len: 14
d_gene: NA

CDR3aa: CASLAAETQYF
CDR3nt: TGTGCCAGCTTGGCGGCGGAGACCCAGTACTTC
j_gene: TRBJ2-5
abundance: NA
v_gene: TRBV18
len: 11
d_gene: NA

CDR3aa: CASSSGLAHTYEQYF
CDR3nt: TGTGCCAGCAGCTCGGGACTAGCGCATACCTACGAGCAGTACTTC
j_gene: TRBJ2-7
abundance: NA
v_gene: TRBV5-5
len: 15
d_gene: TRBD2

CDR3aa: CASSPPGGQGPEAFF
CDR3nt: TGTGCCAGCTCTCCTCCCGGCGGCCAGGGTCCTGAAGCTTTCTTT
j_gene: TRBJ1-1
abundance: NA
v_gene: TRBV18
len: 15
d_gene: NA

CDR3aa: CASSPGTGRSTEAFF
CDR3nt: TGTGCCAGCTCCCCTGGGACAGGGAGGAGCACTGAAGCTTTCTTT
j_gene: TRBJ1-1
abundance: NA
v_gene: TRBV18
len: 15
d_gene: TRBD1

CDR3aa: CASSLDRVQGTQYF
CDR3nt: TGCGCCAGCAGCTTGGACAGGGTCCAAGGGACCCAGTACTTC
j_gene: TRBJ2-5
abundance: NA
v_gene: TRBV5-1
len: 14
d_gene: NA

CDR3aa: CASSFRQGDGYTF
CDR3nt: TGTGCCAGCAGCTTTAGGCAGGGCGATGGCTACACCTTC
j_gene: TRBJ1-2
abundance: NA
v_gene: TRBV5-4
len: 13
d_gene: NA

CDR3aa: CASSEVGTGIYGYTF
CDR3nt: TGTGCCAGCAGTGAAGTTGGGACAGGGATTTATGGCTACACCTTC
j_gene: TRBJ1-2
abundance: NA
v_gene: TRBV6-1
len: 15
d_gene: TRBD1

CDR3aa: CASSYWGAGETQYF
CDR3nt: TGTGCCAGCAGTTACTGGGGGGCTGGGGAGACCCAGTACTTC
j_gene: TRBJ2-5
abundance: NA
v_gene: TRBV6-6
len: 14
d_gene: NA

CDR3aa: CASSYSRRTSEQYF
CDR3nt: TGTGCCAGCAGTTACTCCAGGCGGACTAGCGAGCAGTACTTC
j_gene: TRBJ2-7
abundance: few
v_gene: TRBV6-6
len: 14
d_gene: TRBD2

CDR3aa: CATSRVTGPYEQYF
CDR3nt: TGTGCCACCAGCAGAGTTACGGGCCCCTACGAGCAGTACTTC
j_gene: TRBJ2-7
abundance: NA
v_gene: TRBV15
len: 14
d_gene: NA

CDR3aa: CASSLDSYNEQFF
CDR3nt: TGCGCCAGCAGCCTAGACAGCTACAATGAGCAGTTCTTC
j_gene: TRBJ2-1
abundance: NA
v_gene: TRBV10-2
len: 13
d_gene: NA

CDR3aa: CASSPDPMNTEAFF
CDR3nt: TGTGCCAGCAGTCCGGACCCCATGAACACTGAAGCTTTCTTT
j_gene: TRBJ1-1
abundance: NA
v_gene: TRBV27
len: 14
d_gene: NA

CDR3aa: CSAKDYIEQYF
CDR3nt: TGCAGTGCTAAAGACTACATCGAGCAGTACTTC
j_gene: TRBJ2-7
abundance: NA
v_gene: TRBV20-1
len: 11
d_gene: NA

CDR3aa: CASSLGGARIDIQYF
CDR3nt: TGCGCCAGCAGCTTGGGGGGGGCGCGTATTGACATTCAGTACTTC
j_gene: TRBJ2-4
abundance: NA
v_gene: TRBV5-1
len: 15
d_gene: NA

CDR3aa: CASSIRHSYEQYF
CDR3nt: TGTGCCAGCAGTATTCGACATTCCTACGAGCAGTACTTC
j_gene: TRBJ2-7
abundance: NA
v_gene: TRBV6-6
len: 13
d_gene: NA

CDR3aa: CASSPITGENEQFF
CDR3nt: TGTGCCAGCAGCCCTATCACAGGGGAGAATGAGCAGTTCTTC
j_gene: TRBJ2-1
abundance: NA
v_gene: TRBV6-6
len: 14
d_gene: TRBD1

CDR3aa: CASLPGQGAELFF
CDR3nt: TGTGCCAGCCTCCCGGGACAGGGCGCGGAGCTGTTTTTT
j_gene: TRBJ2-2
abundance: once
v_gene: TRBV18
len: 13
d_gene: TRBD1

CDR3aa: CAWSKYSNTGELFF
CDR3nt: TGTGCCTGGAGTAAATATTCGAACACCGGGGAGCTGTTTTTT
j_gene: TRBJ2-2
abundance: once
v_gene: TRBV30
len: 14
d_gene: NA

CDR3aa: CASSHQVPRETQYF
CDR3nt: TGTGCCAGCAGCCATCAGGTCCCGCGGGAGACCCAGTACTTC
j_gene: TRBJ2-5
abundance: NA
v_gene: TRBV7-2
len: 14
d_gene: NA

CDR3aa: CSVAGGSDQPQHF
CDR3nt: TGCAGCGTGGCGGGGGGTAGCGATCAGCCCCAGCATTTT
j_gene: TRBJ1-5
abundance: few
v_gene: TRBV29-1
len: 13
d_gene: NA

CDR3aa: CASSYSAPGNNQPQHF
CDR3nt: TGTGCCAGCAGTTACTCGGCCCCTGGCAACAATCAGCCCCAGCATTTT
j_gene: TRBJ1-5
abundance: NA
v_gene: TRBV6-5
len: 16
d_gene: NA

CDR3aa: CASNKDGQAEKLFF
CDR3nt: TGTGCCAGCAATAAGGACGGGCAGGCTGAAAAACTGTTTTTT
j_gene: TRBJ1-4
abundance: NA
v_gene: TRBV6-6
len: 14
d_gene: NA

CDR3aa: CASSPGGRGNTIYF
CDR3nt: TGTGCCAGCAGCCCCGGGGGCCGAGGAAACACCATATATTTT
j_gene: TRBJ1-3
abundance: NA
v_gene: TRBV28
len: 14
d_gene: NA

CDR3aa: CASSLGEQGGGETQYF
CDR3nt: TGCGCCAGCAGCTTGGGGGAACAGGGAGGAGGAGAGACCCAGTACTTC
j_gene: TRBJ2-5
abundance: NA
v_gene: TRBV5-1
len: 16
d_gene: NA

CDR3aa: CASSVEGLTEAFF
CDR3nt: TGTGCCAGCAGCGTAGAGGGATTAACTGAAGCTTTCTTT
j_gene: TRBJ1-1
abundance: NA
v_gene: TRBV9
len: 13
d_gene: NA

CDR3aa: CASSLGSGRGENEQFF
CDR3nt: TGTGCCAGCAGCTTGGGGAGCGGGAGAGGGGAGAATGAGCAGTTCTTC
j_gene: TRBJ2-1
abundance: NA
v_gene: TRBV11-2
len: 16
d_gene: TRBD2

CDR3aa: CASSLYTTGQPQHF
CDR3nt: TGTGCCAGCAGTTTATACACCACCGGTCAGCCCCAGCATTTT
j_gene: TRBJ1-5
abundance: NA
v_gene: TRBV28
len: 14
d_gene: NA

CDR3aa: CASPTGGPDTGELFF
CDR3nt: TGTGCCAGCCCGACGGGAGGGCCGGACACCGGGGAGCTGTTTTTT
j_gene: TRBJ2-2
abundance: NA
v_gene: TRBV6-1
len: 15
d_gene: TRBD2

CDR3aa: CASSSGTGSYEQYF
CDR3nt: TGTGCCAGCAGCTCCGGGACAGGGTCCTACGAGCAGTACTTC
j_gene: TRBJ2-7
abundance: once
v_gene: TRBV7-9
len: 14
d_gene: TRBD1

CDR3aa: CASSLPGRETQYF
CDR3nt: TGTGCCAGCTCCCTGCCGGGGAGGGAGACCCAGTACTTC
j_gene: TRBJ2-5
abundance: NA
v_gene: TRBV18
len: 13
d_gene: NA

CDR3aa: CASSNWDVLEAFF
CDR3nt: TGTGCCAGCAGTAACTGGGACGTCCTCGAAGCTTTCTTT
j_gene: TRBJ1-1
abundance: NA
v_gene: TRBV6-5
len: 13
d_gene: NA

CDR3aa: CASSISGRGHNEQFF
CDR3nt: TGTGCCAGCTCAATAAGCGGGAGGGGGCACAATGAGCAGTTCTTC
j_gene: TRBJ2-1
abundance: few
v_gene: TRBV19
len: 15
d_gene: TRBD2

CDR3aa: CASSLVQIYEQYF
CDR3nt: TGTGCCAGCAGTTTGGTACAGATTTACGAGCAGTACTTC
j_gene: TRBJ2-7
abundance: NA
v_gene: TRBV28
len: 13
d_gene: NA